The 8 T cell receptor beta chains below were found in one sample sequenced in a study of metastatic and nonmetastatic thyroid tumors. Patients underwent thyroid surgery, and none had received any treatment before it. TCRdb re-called the PCR reads via MiXCR. This sample has tens of thousands of clones, with more than 15% found just once. The specimen was blood. The receptor source for this set is a female donor with papillary thyroid cancer or a benign thyroid nodule (not recorded which). Some clones in this sample may be carry-over from other donors' samples.

This chain joins TRBV15 and TRBJ1-1; maybe TRBD1 (6 bases). This CDR3 is 16 amino acids long. CDR1 and CDR2 from the germline V gene are LNHNV and YYDKDF (reference sequence). The V and J ends lost 1 base and 0 bases respectively, with 12 bases between them. In DNA, the CDR3 is TGTGCCACCAGCAGAGTTGGCAGGGGCATGAACACTGAAGCTTTCTTT. Translated: CATSRVGRGMNTEAFF.

This clone was recorded at least ten times. The chain is built from TRBV6-4 and TRBJ1-5; D ambiguous. The germline V gene encodes CDR1 MRHNA and CDR2 SNTAGT. Deletions cut 9 bases from V and 1 base from J, with 13 bases between. The CDR3 length is 14 residues. CDR3 residues: CARREFKSNQPQHF. For the CDR3, the DNA is TGTGCCAGGCGGGAATTTAAAAGCAATCAGCCCCAGCATTTT.

This clone was seen ten or more times. This may be a read error, as it is one base from a much larger clone. This sample includes further DNA sequences coding for the same CDR3. This chain links TRBV7-9 with TRBJ2-3, with TRBD2 as a possible D gene (6 bases). This CDR3 has 17 amino acids. Germline V gene data show CDR1 as SEHNR and CDR2 as FQNEAQ (reference sequence). The CDR3 region has the DNA TGTGCCAGCAGCCGGGATCCGGGAGAAACTAGCACAGATACGCAATATTTT. Amino acid sequence: CASSRDPGETSTDTQYF.

About this clone itself: This sequence may be a read error, since a much larger clone differs from it by one base. This same CDR3 is encoded by further DNA sequences in the sample. V and J are TRBV4-1 and TRBJ1-5, with unresolved D. The CDR3 consists of 13 residues. The germline CDR1 and CDR2 sequences are MGHRA and YSYEKL. The V end lost 6 bases, the J end lost 5 bases, and 11 bases lay between the germline ends. CDR3 sequence (DNA): TGCGCCAGCAGTGGCAGGCTTTATCAGCCCCAGCATTTT. Its translation: CASSGRLYQPQHF.

The table lists this clone with many counts. The gene calls are TRBV2 and TRBJ2-5, with D perhaps TRBD2 (6 bases). The germline V gene has CDR1 SNHLY and CDR2 FYNNEI. The CDR3 is 15 residues long. The V end was cut by 6 bases, the J end by 1 base, with 15 bases between. CDR3 amino acids: CASRRGSGAQETQYF. The CDR3 nucleotides read TGTGCCAGCAGGAGGGGTAGCGGAGCCCAAGAGACCCAGTACTTC.

This clone came up many times. The CDR3 spells CASRKGGSYNEQFF. CDR3 DNA sequence: TGTGCCAGCCGAAAGGGCGGATCCTACAATGAGCAGTTCTTC. This chain links TRBV11-1 with TRBJ2-1, with D hard to call. Trimming removed 8 bases at V and 1 base at J, with 12 bases between. The germline V gene encodes CDR1 SGHAT and CDR2 FQDESV (reference sequence). CDR3 length: 14 residues.

This clone was detected many times. The chain employs TRBV6-5 and TRBJ1-2; D ambiguous. Germline CDR1 reads MNHEY; CDR2 reads SVGAGI. The CDR3 runs to 16 residues. V was clipped by 2 bases and J by 0 bases, with 13 bases between them. CDR3 sequence (DNA): TGTGCCAGCAGTTACGCTGGGCAGACAACTAACTATGGCTACACCTTC. Its translation is CASSYAGQTTNYGYTF.

In its sample, this clone was seen many times. This chain uses TRBV19 with TRBJ2-7; tentatively, D is TRBD1 (6 bases). Trimming removed 7 bases from V and 2 bases from J, with 18 bases in between. This CDR3 region has 15 residues. Per germline, CDR1 LNHDA and CDR2 SQIVND (reference sequence). The CDR3, as DNA: TGTGCCAGTAAGACGACAGGTCGGTCTCCCTACGAGCAGTACTTC. This sequence encodes CASKTTGRSPYEQYF.